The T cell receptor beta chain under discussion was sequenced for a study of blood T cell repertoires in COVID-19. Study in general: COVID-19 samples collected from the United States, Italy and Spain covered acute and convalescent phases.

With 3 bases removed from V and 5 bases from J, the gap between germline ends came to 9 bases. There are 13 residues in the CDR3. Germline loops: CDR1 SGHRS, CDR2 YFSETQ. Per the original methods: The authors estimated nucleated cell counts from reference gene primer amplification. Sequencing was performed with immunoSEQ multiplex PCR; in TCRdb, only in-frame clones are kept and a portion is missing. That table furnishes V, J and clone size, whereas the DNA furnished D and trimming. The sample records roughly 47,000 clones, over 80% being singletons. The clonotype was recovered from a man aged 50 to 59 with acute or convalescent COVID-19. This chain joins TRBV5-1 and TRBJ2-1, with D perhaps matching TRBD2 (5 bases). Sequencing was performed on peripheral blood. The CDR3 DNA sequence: TGCGCCAGCAGCTACGGGGAAAACAATGAGCAGTTCTTC. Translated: CASSYGENNEQFF.